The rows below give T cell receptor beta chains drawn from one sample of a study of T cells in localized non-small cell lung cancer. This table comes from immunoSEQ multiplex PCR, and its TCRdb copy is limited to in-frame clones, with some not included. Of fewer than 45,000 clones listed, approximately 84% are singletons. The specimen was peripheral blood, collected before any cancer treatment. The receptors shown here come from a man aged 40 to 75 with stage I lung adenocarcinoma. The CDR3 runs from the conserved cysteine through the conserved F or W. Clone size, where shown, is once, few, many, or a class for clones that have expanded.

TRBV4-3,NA,CASSQDGRTPSDTQYF
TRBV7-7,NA,CASSPLAESYEQYF
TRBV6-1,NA,CASSEVSSSYEQYF
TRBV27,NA,CASSYKGASGYEQYF
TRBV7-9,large,CASSLGLETQYF
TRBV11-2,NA,CASSLSHAGGTDTQYF
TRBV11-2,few,CASSLEAGGGGQYF
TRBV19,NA,CASSIVAGSTDTQYF
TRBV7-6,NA,CASSLYATYNEQFF
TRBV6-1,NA,CASSEYGQGYEQYF
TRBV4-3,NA,CASSQGRGAQYF
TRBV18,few,CASSPKVGVALVNQPQHF
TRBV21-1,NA,CASSKGPGLAGTKETQYF
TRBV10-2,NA,CASSLRGSQETQYF
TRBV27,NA,CASSFRTGPKMNTEAFF
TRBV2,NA,CASGTQSNEQYF
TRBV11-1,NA,CASSLEGNTEAFF
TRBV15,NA,CATSRGLAEGRTGELFF
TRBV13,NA,CASSLAGTGYGYTF
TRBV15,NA,CATSRVLIIAGFNEQFF
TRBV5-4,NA,CASSLASGNEQFF
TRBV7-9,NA,CATGLAGGPSTGELFF
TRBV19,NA,CASSIRDQPQHF
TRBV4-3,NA,CASSQDLRVPELAKNIQYF
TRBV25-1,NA,CASRRAGDTGELFF